The 10 T cell receptor beta chains given below trace back to one sample, sequenced in a study of vaccination and CD4 T cells after COVID-19. Sequencing of the DNA from cultured CD4+ T cells was carried out with the Oncomine TCR Beta short-read assay. MiXCR was run by TCRdb on the PCR reads, yielding one entry per CDR3 protein. Of 15,000 to 25,000 distinct CDR3 sequences listed, roughly half are singletons. Treatment: roughly ten-day PBMC culture with coronavirus spike peptide pools or control peptides (ViraFEST assay). Their antigens are not known. Sequences were obtained from CD4+ T cells from blood, cultured in vitro. These TCRs come from a human donor who had recovered from COVID-19.

In this sample, this clonotype turned up once. The V and J genes are TRBV23-1 and TRBJ2-7, with 8 bases lining up with TRBD2. TRBV23-1 is marked as an open reading frame, function uncertain. This CDR3 is 14 amino acids long. With V trimmed by 6 bases and J by 4 bases, 8 bases remained unmatched. The CDR3 DNA follows: TGCGCCAGCAGACCCGGGACTAGGAGTTACGAGCAGTACTTC. Translating it yields CASRPGTRSYEQYF.

This clonotype showed up just a few times. The chain employs TRBV2 and TRBJ2-3; D perhaps matches TRBD2 (6 bases). The CDR3 has 12 amino acids. Looked up from germline, CDR1 is SNHLY and CDR2 is FYNNEI. Trimming pared 6 bases from V and 6 bases from J, leaving 10 bases between. The CDR3 sequence: CASSRLVDTQYF. The CDR3 coding sequence is TGTGCCAGCAGCCGACTAGTCGATACGCAGTATTTT.

With respect to this clonotype: The junction shows a germline mismatch at one end, possibly a read error. The chain couples TRBV20-1 to TRBJ1-6; TRBD1 is a possible D gene (5 bases). CDR3 length: 16 amino acids. Germline loops: CDR1 DFQATT, CDR2 SNEGSKA (reference sequence). The CDR3 loop reads CRARSSGASYNSPLHF. The CDR3 DNA reads as TGCAGAGCTAGATCCTCCGGGGCCTCCTATAATTCACCCCTCCACTTT.

The chain carries TRBV2 and TRBJ2-5; D not certain. CDR1 is SNHLY, CDR2 FYNNEI, per germline. The V end lost 5 bases, the J end lost 8 bases, and 15 bases lay between the germline ends. This CDR3 is 13 amino acids long. This CDR3 is CASSTFAAKTQYF. CDR3 sequence (DNA): TGTGCCAGCAGTACCTTTGCGGCTAAAACCCAGTACTTC.

A few counts support this clonotype. The chain has TRBV20-1 and TRBJ2-3; 10 positions agree with TRBD2. J gave up 3 bases and V 5 bases, and 11 bases lay outside the gene matches. The CDR3 loop spans 16 amino acids. Looked up from germline, CDR1 is DFQATT and CDR2 is SNEGSKA (reference sequence). CDR3 region: CSALERLAGVTDTQYF. The DNA for the CDR3 is TGCAGTGCTCTAGAGAGGCTAGCGGGAGTAACAGATACGCAGTATTTT.

This clonotype was seen a few times. The chain recombines TRBV6-2 or TRBV6-3 with TRBJ2-4, with 8 bases matching TRBD1. Germline V gene data show CDR1 as MNHEY and CDR2 as SVGEGT. The CDR3 runs to 15 residues. After removal of 6 bases from V and 0 bases from J, the junction contained 4 bases not matched to a gene. The CDR3 nucleotides are TGTGCCAGCAGAGGGACAGGATTAGCCAAAAACATTCAGTACTTC. This gives the protein CASRGTGLAKNIQYF.

The chain uses TRBV10-3 and TRBJ1-5; 8 bases fit TRBD1. This CDR3 has 16 amino acids. CDR1 is ENHRY and CDR2 is SYGVKD in the germline V gene. Trimming removed 4 bases from V and 1 base from J; junction bases left unmatched: 6. The CDR3 sequence: CAISAQGAGSNQPQHF. The DNA for the CDR3 is TGTGCCATCAGTGCTCAGGGGGCAGGGAGCAATCAGCCCCAGCATTTT.

As for this clonotype: At one of its ends the junction is not consistent with the germline gene, which may arise from a read error. This sequence joins TRBV28 and TRBJ1-1; D is unclear. The CDR3 has 11 amino acids. CDR1 MDHEN and CDR2 SYDVKM come from the germline V gene. The CDR3 coding sequence is TGTGCAAGCAAGACGCGCACTGAAGCTTTCTTT. This codes for CASKTRTEAFF.

The chain is built from TRBV5-4 and TRBJ2-5; the match to TRBD1 covers 8 bases. Per the germline V gene, CDR1 is SGHNT and CDR2 is YYREEE (reference sequence). The CDR3 is 15 residues long. Trimming took 0 bases from V and 4 from J; bases not matched to a gene: 5. The CDR3 spells CASSLGGQGRETQYF. As DNA, the CDR3 is TGTGCCAGCAGCTTGGGTGGACAGGGACGAGAGACCCAGTACTTC.

The CDR3 reads CASSPPPRGGRTDTQYF. CDR3 bases: TGTGCCAGCAGTCCGCCGCCTCGGGGGGGGCGTACAGATACGCAGTATTTT. The chain has TRBV12-3 or TRBV12-4 and TRBJ2-3; 8 positions match TRBD2. This CDR3 spans 17 amino acids. J gave up 3 bases and V 5 bases, and 13 bases lay outside the gene matches.